The 28 T cell receptor beta chains reported below all come from one sample, sequenced in a study of lymphopenia after photon versus proton radiotherapy (dated by TCRdb to the late 2010s). Preparation of the library involved the immunoSEQ multiplex PCR assay. TCRdb re-hosts the immuneACCESS table, in-frame sequences only. Its copies lack some clones; in the studies checked, an unresolved V gene accounts for under half of them, and the cause for the rest is not known. This sample gives around 70,000 clones in total; around 92% of them show up just once. Approximately 2% of the sample goes to the ten largest clones. This material consisted of peripheral blood, taken from a patient treated with photon-based radiotherapy. These receptors all come from a woman in her 40s with cholangiocarcinoma.

CDR3 DNA sequence: TGTGCCAGCAGCTTAGTTAGCGGGCGTAAAGAGACCCAGTACTTC. Amino acids: CASSLVSGRKETQYF. This sequence joins TRBV7-9 and TRBJ2-5, with 7 nucleotides matching TRBD2. Losses at the gene ends were 1 base for V and 3 bases for J; bases not matched to a gene: 5. In germline, CDR1 is SEHNR, CDR2 FQNEAQ (reference sequence). CDR3 size: 15 residues.

This clone was detected once. This chain connects TRBV7-3 to TRBJ2-1; 7 bases fit TRBD2. The J segment lost 10 bases and the V segment lost 7 bases, leaving 7 bases of the junction unmatched. The CDR3 is made up of 12 amino acids. Germline-derived CDR1 and CDR2 are SGHTA and FQGTGA. CDR3 sequence reads: CASTHPGGEQFF. The CDR3 nucleotides are TGTGCCAGCACTCATCCGGGGGGAGAGCAGTTCTTC. The full variable domain, with the rest looked up from reference TRBV7-3 and TRBJ2-1, is GAGVSQTPSNKVTEKGKYVELRCDPISGHTALYWYRQSLGQGPEFLIYFQGTGAADDSGLPNDRFFAVRPEGSVSTLKIQRTERGDSAVYLCASTHPGGEQFFGPGTRLTVL.

This chain uses TRBV2 with TRBJ1-4; D unclear. V shed 4 bases and J shed 6 bases, with 9 bases lying between them. The CDR3 sequence is 13 residues long. Germline V CDR1 and CDR2: SNHLY, FYNNEI. This CDR3 reads CASSGIWDEKLFF. CDR3 in DNA: TGTGCCAGCAGTGGAATTTGGGATGAAAAACTGTTTTTT.

V gene TRBV28 combines with J gene TRBJ2-7, with D possibly matching TRBD1 (7 bases). Trimming removed 4 bases at V and 2 bases at J, with 15 bases between. Germline-derived CDR1 and CDR2 are MDHEN and SYDVKM. This CDR3 has 15 amino acids. The CDR3 nucleotides are TGTGCCAGCAGTTCCCCCCCAGGGGGGACCTACGAGCAGTACTTC. It encodes CASSSPPGGTYEQYF.

The rearrangement joins TRBV29-1 to TRBJ1-2; 8 bases fit TRBD1. The length of the CDR3 is 13 residues. CDR1 and CDR2 (germline): SQVTM, ANQGSEA. J was trimmed by 5 bases and V by 0 bases; bases with no gene match: 2. The CDR3 is CSVEDRDRYGYTF. The CDR3 DNA follows: TGCAGCGTTGAAGATCGGGACAGGTATGGCTACACCTTC.

The J gene is TRBJ2-5, the V gene TRBV5-1; a weak D match, TRBD2 (6 bases). Germline CDR1 reads SGHRS; CDR2 reads YFSETQ. The CDR3 runs to 14 residues. The V and J ends lost 2 bases and 4 bases respectively, with 12 bases between them. The CDR3 is CASSFRDSGETQYF. The CDR3 DNA reads TGCGCCAGCAGCTTCCGGGACTCAGGAGAGACCCAGTACTTC.

The rearrangement uses TRBV29-1 and TRBJ2-7; 9 bases align to TRBD1. The germline gives CDR1 SQVTM, CDR2 ANQGSEA. Trimming removed 4 bases from V and 0 bases from J; junction bases left unmatched: 16. The CDR3 sequence is 18 residues long. The CDR3 bases are TGCAGCGTTGGAGAACGCCGAATTGGGGACAGGGCCTCCTACGAGCAGTACTTC. Residues: CSVGERRIGDRASYEQYF.

The chain employs TRBV5-1 and TRBJ2-2; no firm D call. The CDR3 is made up of 14 amino acids. In germline, CDR1 is SGHRS, CDR2 YFSETQ. The V end lost 4 bases, the J end lost 3 bases, and 10 bases lay between the germline ends. CDR3 DNA: TGCGCCAGCAGCACTTTCGGAGACACCGGGGAGCTGTTTTTT. Its protein is CASSTFGDTGELFF. Complete variable domain (other parts from reference TRBV5-1 and TRBJ2-2): KAGVTQTPRYLIKTRGQQVTLSCSPISGHRSVSWYQQTPGQGLQFLFEYFSETQRNKGNFPGRFSGRQFSNSRSEMNVSTLELGDSALYLCASSTFGDTGELFFGEGSRLTVL.

This clone came up once. The rearrangement joins TRBV9 to TRBJ2-5; D call uncertain. Trimming removed 3 bases at V and 8 bases at J, with 14 bases between. The germline CDR1 and CDR2 sequences are SGDLS and YYNGEE. CDR3 length equals 13 residues. Here the CDR3 reads CASSGSVLGTQYF. The CDR3, as DNA: TGTGCCAGCAGCGGTAGTGTTCTAGGAACCCAGTACTTC.

The V and J genes are TRBV5-1 and TRBJ2-2, with 8 bases identical to TRBD2. The V segment lost 2 bases and the J segment 4 bases; nucleotides outside the gene matches: 7. CDR1 is SGHRS and CDR2 is YFSETQ in the germline V gene. The CDR3 runs 16 residues. The CDR3 DNA sequence: TGCGCCAGCAGCTTTGGTAGCGGGATTGTCACCGGGGAGCTGTTTTTT. Protein product: CASSFGSGIVTGELFF.

The V and J genes are TRBV9 and TRBJ2-1, with D possibly being TRBD2 (5 bases). The CDR3 has 15 amino acids. Germline V gives CDR1 SGDLS, CDR2 YYNGEE. V lost 2 bases and J 0 bases, leaving 9 bases between the germline ends. CDR3: CASSVSVDSYNEQFF. The CDR3 nucleotides are TGTGCCAGCAGCGTTAGCGTTGACTCCTACAATGAGCAGTTCTTC. Based on the CDR3 plus reference TRBV9 and TRBJ2-1, the full variable domain is DSGVTQTPKHLITATGQRVTLRCSPRSGDLSVYWYQQSLDQGLQFLIQYYNGEERAKGNILERFSAQQFPDLHSELNLSSLELGDSALYFCASSVSVDSYNEQFFGPGTRLTVL.

The rearrangement joins TRBV9 to TRBJ2-7; TRBD2 is a possible D gene (5 bases). The CDR3 loop spans 14 amino acids. V was pared by 4 bases and J by 0 bases, with 11 bases between. The germline V gene encodes CDR1 SGDLS and CDR2 YYNGEE. The CDR3 nucleotides read TGTGCCAGCAGCAAAGCGGAAAGCTCCTACGAGCAGTACTTC. This encodes CASSKAESSYEQYF.

The chain uses TRBV29-1 and TRBJ2-7, with D unclear. The V gene lost 4 bases and the J gene lost 3 bases, with 7 bases spanning the gap. Germline assignment: CDR1 SQVTM and CDR2 ANQGSEA. The CDR3 covers 11 residues. This CDR3 reads CSVVTYYEQYF. The CDR3 bases are TGCAGCGTTGTAACCTACTACGAGCAGTACTTC.

V and J are TRBV27 and TRBJ1-6; D perhaps matches TRBD1 (5 bases). The CDR3 totals 15 residues. Germline CDR1 MNHEY, CDR2 SMNVEV (reference sequence). The V end lost 4 bases, the J end lost 6 bases, and 13 bases lay between the germline ends. The CDR3 spells CASSYRTGTNSPLHF. The DNA of the CDR3 is TGTGCCAGCAGTTACAGGACGGGTACTAATTCACCCCTCCACTTT.

This clone was seen just once. V gene TRBV7-8 combines with J gene TRBJ1-1; 8 positions agree with TRBD1. After removal of 1 base from V and 1 base from J, the junction contained 2 bases not matched to a gene. Germline CDR1 reads SGHVS; CDR2 reads FQNEAQ. The CDR3 covers 15 residues. CDR3 nucleotide sequence: TGTGCCAGCAGCTTAGACAGGGGGAGGAACACTGAAGCTTTCTTT. Translated, it gives CASSLDRGRNTEAFF. Full variable domain (rest looked up from reference TRBV7-8 and TRBJ1-1): GAGVSQSPRYKVAKRGQDVALRCDPISGHVSLFWYQQALGQGPEFLTYFQNEAQLDKSGLPSDRFFAERPEGSVSTLKIQRTQQEDSAVYLCASSLDRGRNTEAFFGQGTRLTVV.

This clone was seen more than once but under ten times. The J gene is TRBJ1-5, the V gene TRBV28; possibly TRBD1 for D (6 bases). The length of the CDR3 is 13 residues. V lost 5 bases and J lost 7, with 12 bases in between. Germline assignment: CDR1 MDHEN and CDR2 SYDVKM. The CDR3 spells CASSVTGPQPQHF. The DNA of the CDR3 is TGTGCCAGCAGTGTAACAGGGCCCCAGCCCCAGCATTTT.

The chain joins TRBV5-8 to TRBJ2-1; D remains unclear. Trimming pared 0 bases from V and 0 bases from J, leaving 7 bases between. This CDR3 has 15 residues. In germline, CDR1 is SGHTS, CDR2 YDEGEE. CDR3 nucleotides: TGTGCCAGCAGCTTGGACTCCAGCTCCTACAATGAGCAGTTCTTC. This sequence encodes CASSLDSSSYNEQFF.

The rearrangement joins TRBV6-5 to TRBJ1-2; 8 bases fit TRBD1. V trimming: 0 bases; J trimming: 4 bases; junction bases outside the gene matches: 1. The CDR3 runs to 14 residues. Germline V gives CDR1 MNHEY, CDR2 SVGAGI. CDR3 DNA sequence: TGTGCCAGCAGTTACTCGGACAGGGTCTATGGCTACACCTTC. As protein: CASSYSDRVYGYTF.

V usage is TRBV10-3 and J usage is TRBJ2-7; 9 bases are a match to TRBD1. CDR1 ENHRY and CDR2 SYGVKD come from the germline V gene. V trimming: 2 bases; J trimming: 7 bases; junction bases outside the gene matches: 6. CDR3 length equals 14 residues. The CDR3 here is CAISEPDRGGEQYF. The CDR3 DNA is TGTGCCATCAGTGAGCCGGACAGGGGAGGGGAGCAGTACTTC.

This sequence joins TRBV6-1 and TRBJ2-7; 10 nucleotides match TRBD1. The CDR3 runs 15 residues. V trimming: 6 bases; J trimming: 7 bases; junction bases outside the gene matches: 12. CDR1 is MNHNS, CDR2 SASEGT, per germline. The DNA for the CDR3 is TGTGCCAGCAGGGCCCGGGACAGGGGTTTGGGGGAGCAGTACTTC. Residues: CASRARDRGLGEQYF.

The chain combines TRBV18 with TRBJ2-1; the match to TRBD2 covers 8 bases. Germline CDR1 reads KGHSH; CDR2 reads LQKENI. With V trimmed by 0 bases and J by 7 bases, 5 bases remained unmatched. The CDR3 runs 15 residues. The CDR3 loop is CASSPPSTGGNEQFF. The CDR3 DNA sequence: TGTGCCAGCTCACCACCCTCCACGGGGGGGAATGAGCAGTTCTTC.

This chain uses TRBV30 with TRBJ1-1; D remains unclear. The V gene lost 6 bases and the J gene lost 0 bases, with 5 bases spanning the gap. The CDR3 spans 11 residues. Germline values: CDR1 GTSNPN, CDR2 SVGIG (reference sequence). In DNA form, the CDR3 reads TGTGCCTGCAACTTGAACACTGAAGCTTTCTTT. This translates into CACNLNTEAFF.

V and J are TRBV6-5 and TRBJ2-7; 9 bases agree with TRBD2. Trimming took 6 bases from V and 7 from J; bases not matched to a gene: 10. CDR3 length: 14 residues. Germline CDR1 is MNHEY and CDR2 is SVGAGI. The CDR3 spells CASSPLGAGGEQYF. CDR3 DNA sequence: TGTGCCAGCAGCCCCCTTGGGGCGGGGGGGGAGCAGTACTTC.

V usage is TRBV7-8 and J usage is TRBJ2-5; 7 positions agree with TRBD1. V shed 5 bases and J 5 bases; nucleotides not matched to a gene: 8. Germline loops: CDR1 SGHVS, CDR2 FQNEAQ. The CDR3 runs to 14 residues. This CDR3 reads CASSRQGSGETQYF. The CDR3 DNA reads TGTGCCAGCAGCAGACAGGGTTCGGGGGAGACCCAGTACTTC.

CDR3 region: CASSPRTALTSYEQYF. The CDR3, as DNA: TGTGCCAGCAGCCCCCGGACGGCTTTAACCTCCTACGAGCAGTACTTC. The chain uses TRBV14 and TRBJ2-7; D unresolved. Germline CDR1 and CDR2: SGHDN and FVKESK. The CDR3 length is 16 residues. The V gene lost 4 bases and the J gene lost 0 bases, with 16 bases spanning the gap.

V usage is TRBV9 and J usage is TRBJ1-3; 7 nucleotides line up with TRBD1. Germline CDR1 is SGDLS and CDR2 is YYNGEE. V dropped 7 bases and J dropped 4; count of bases not matched to a gene: 11. The CDR3 spans 15 residues. CDR3: CASGITGVPGNTIYF. DNA of the CDR3: TGTGCCAGCGGTATAACAGGGGTCCCCGGAAACACCATATATTTT.

The chain employs TRBV15 and TRBJ1-6; D possibly corresponds to TRBD1 (6 bases). The CDR3 has 17 amino acids. Trimming removed 1 base at V and 6 bases at J, with 16 bases between. The germline V gene has CDR1 LNHNV and CDR2 YYDKDF (reference sequence). As DNA, the CDR3 is TGTGCCACCAGCAGAGGTTCCTTAGGACAGTCTAATTCACCCCTCCACTTT. It is translated as CATSRGSLGQSNSPLHF.

The CDR3 loop reads CASRDTRDKTQYF. The CDR3 bases are TGTGCCAGCAGGGACACGCGGGATAAGACCCAGTACTTC. The chain recombines TRBV6-5 with TRBJ2-5; possible D gene TRBD2, 6 bases. The CDR3 loop spans 13 amino acids. Germline V gene data show CDR1 as MNHEY and CDR2 as SVGAGI. Trimming removed 6 bases from V and 6 bases from J, with 14 bases in between.